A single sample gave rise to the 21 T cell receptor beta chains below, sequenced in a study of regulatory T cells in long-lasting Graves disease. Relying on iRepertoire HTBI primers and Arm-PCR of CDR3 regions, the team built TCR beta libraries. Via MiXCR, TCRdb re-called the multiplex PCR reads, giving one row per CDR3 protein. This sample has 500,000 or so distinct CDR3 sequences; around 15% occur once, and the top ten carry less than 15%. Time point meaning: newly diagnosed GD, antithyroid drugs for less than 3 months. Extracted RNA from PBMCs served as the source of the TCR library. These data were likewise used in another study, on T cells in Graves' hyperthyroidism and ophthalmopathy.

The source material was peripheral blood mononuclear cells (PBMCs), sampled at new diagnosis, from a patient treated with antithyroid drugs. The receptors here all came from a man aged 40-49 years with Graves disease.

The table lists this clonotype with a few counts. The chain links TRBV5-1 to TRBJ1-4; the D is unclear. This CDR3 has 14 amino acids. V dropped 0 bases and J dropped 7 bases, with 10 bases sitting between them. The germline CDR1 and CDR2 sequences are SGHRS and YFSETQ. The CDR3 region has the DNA TGCGCCAGCAGCTTGGCGGCACAGAGTGAAAAACTGTTTTTT. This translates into CASSLAAQSEKLFF.

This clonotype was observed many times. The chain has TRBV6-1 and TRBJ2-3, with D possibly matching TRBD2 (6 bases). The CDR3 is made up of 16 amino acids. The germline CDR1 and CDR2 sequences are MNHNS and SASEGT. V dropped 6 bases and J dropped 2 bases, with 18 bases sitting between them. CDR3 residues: CASSHRGAGSTDTQYF. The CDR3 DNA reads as TGTGCCAGCAGCCACCGCGGGGCGGGCTCCACAGATACGCAGTATTTT.

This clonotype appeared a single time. CDR3 protein: CASSFLREGDTGELFF. The CDR3 nucleotides are TGTGCCAGCAGTTTCCTGCGGGAGGGCGACACCGGGGAGCTGTTTTTT. The rearrangement links TRBV12-3 or TRBV12-4 to TRBJ2-2, with TRBD2 identical over 9 bases. The J segment lost 3 bases and the V segment lost 3 bases, leaving 5 bases of the junction unmatched. The CDR3 covers 16 residues.

Here the CDR3 reads CASTPGTSGRALREQFF. The CDR3 DNA sequence: TGTGCCAGCACTCCAGGGACTAGCGGGAGGGCCCTCCGGGAGCAGTTCTTC. The genes are TRBV6-1 and TRBJ2-1; 16 bases match TRBD2. This CDR3 has 17 amino acids. V dropped 7 bases and J dropped 10; count of bases not matched to a gene: 13. Germline V gene sequence: CDR1 MNHNS, CDR2 SASEGT.

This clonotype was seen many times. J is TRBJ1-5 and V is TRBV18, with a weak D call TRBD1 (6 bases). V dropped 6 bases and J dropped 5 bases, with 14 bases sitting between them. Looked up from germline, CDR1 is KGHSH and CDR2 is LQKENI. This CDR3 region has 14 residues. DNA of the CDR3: TGTGCCAGCTCGATACAGGGTCCGGATCAGCCCCAGCATTTT. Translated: CASSIQGPDQPQHF.

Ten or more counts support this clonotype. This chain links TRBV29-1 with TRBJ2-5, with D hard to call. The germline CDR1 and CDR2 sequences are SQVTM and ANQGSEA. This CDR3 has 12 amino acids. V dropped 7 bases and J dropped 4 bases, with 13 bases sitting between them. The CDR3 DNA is TGCAGCGCTTGGCCTCCGGGAGAGACCCAGTACTTC. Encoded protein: CSAWPPGETQYF.

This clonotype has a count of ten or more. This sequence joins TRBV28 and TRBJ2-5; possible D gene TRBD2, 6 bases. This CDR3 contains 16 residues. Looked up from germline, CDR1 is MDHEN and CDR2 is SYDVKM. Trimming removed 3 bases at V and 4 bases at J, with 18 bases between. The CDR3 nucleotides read TGTGCCAGCAGTTTCGCGGCGGGGTTGGCAAGAGAGACCCAGTACTTC. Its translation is CASSFAAGLARETQYF.

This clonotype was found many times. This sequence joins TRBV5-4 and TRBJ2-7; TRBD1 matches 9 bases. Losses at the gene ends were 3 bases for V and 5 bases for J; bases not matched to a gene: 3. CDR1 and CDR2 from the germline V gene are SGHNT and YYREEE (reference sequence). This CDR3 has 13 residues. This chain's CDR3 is CASSWDRVDEQYF. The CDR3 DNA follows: TGTGCCAGCAGCTGGGACAGGGTCGACGAGCAGTACTTC.

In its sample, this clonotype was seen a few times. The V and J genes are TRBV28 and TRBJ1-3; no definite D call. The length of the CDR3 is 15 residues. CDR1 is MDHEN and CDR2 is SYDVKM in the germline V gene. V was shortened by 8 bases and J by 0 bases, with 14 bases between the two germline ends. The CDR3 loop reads CASLLGGNSGNTIYF. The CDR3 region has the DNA TGTGCCAGCCTCCTCGGCGGGAACTCTGGAAACACCATATATTTT. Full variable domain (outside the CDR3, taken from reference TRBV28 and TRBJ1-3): DVKVTQSSRYLVKRTGEKVFLECVQDMDHENMFWYRQDPGLGLRLIYFSYDVKMKEKGDIPEGYSVSREKKERFSLILESASTNQTSMYLCASLLGGNSGNTIYFGEGSWLTVV.

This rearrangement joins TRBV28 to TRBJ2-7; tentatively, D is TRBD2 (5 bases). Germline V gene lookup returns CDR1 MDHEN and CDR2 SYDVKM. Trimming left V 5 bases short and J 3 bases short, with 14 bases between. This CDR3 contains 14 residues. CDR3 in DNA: TGTGCCAGCAGTACACGGAGGATAGGCTACGAGCAGTACTTC. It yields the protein CASSTRRIGYEQYF.

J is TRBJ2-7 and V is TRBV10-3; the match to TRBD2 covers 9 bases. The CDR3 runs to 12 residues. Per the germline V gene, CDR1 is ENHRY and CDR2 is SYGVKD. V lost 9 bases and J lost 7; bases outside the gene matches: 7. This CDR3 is CAIDSGREEQYF. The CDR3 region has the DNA TGTGCCATTGATAGCGGGAGAGAGGAGCAGTACTTC.

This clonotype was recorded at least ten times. In DNA form, the CDR3 reads TGTGCCAGCAGTTGGGGGGGTCCGATGAGGGGGACTGAAGCTTTCTTT. It yields the protein CASSWGGPMRGTEAFF. This chain connects TRBV6-2 or TRBV6-3 to TRBJ1-1, with a weak D call TRBD1 (6 bases). The germline CDR1 and CDR2 sequences are MNHEY and SVGEGT. The V end lost 4 bases, the J end lost 5 bases, and 20 bases lay between the germline ends. CDR3 size: 16 residues.

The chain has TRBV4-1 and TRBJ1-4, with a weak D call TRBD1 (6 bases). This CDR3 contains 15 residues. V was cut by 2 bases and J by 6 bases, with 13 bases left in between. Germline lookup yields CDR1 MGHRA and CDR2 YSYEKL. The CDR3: CASSQRQVGHEKLFF. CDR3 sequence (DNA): TGCGCCAGCAGCCAACGACAGGTCGGTCATGAAAAACTGTTTTTT.

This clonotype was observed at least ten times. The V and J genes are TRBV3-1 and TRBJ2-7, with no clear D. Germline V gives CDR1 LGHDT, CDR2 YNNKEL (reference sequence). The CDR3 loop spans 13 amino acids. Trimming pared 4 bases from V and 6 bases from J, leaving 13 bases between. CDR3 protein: CASSLPGRFEQYF. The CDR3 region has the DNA TGTGCCAGCAGCCTACCCGGGCGGTTCGAGCAGTACTTC.

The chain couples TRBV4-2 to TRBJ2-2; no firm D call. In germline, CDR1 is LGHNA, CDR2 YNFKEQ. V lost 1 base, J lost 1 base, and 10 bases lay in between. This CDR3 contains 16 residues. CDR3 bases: TGTGCCAGCAGCCAAGGGCTTGGTCTGAACACCGGGGAGCTGTTTTTT. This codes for CASSQGLGLNTGELFF.

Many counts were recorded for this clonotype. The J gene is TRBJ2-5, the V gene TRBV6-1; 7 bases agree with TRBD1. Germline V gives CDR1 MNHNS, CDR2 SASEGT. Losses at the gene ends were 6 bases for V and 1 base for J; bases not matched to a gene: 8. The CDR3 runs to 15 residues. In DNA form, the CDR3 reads TGTGCCAGCAGAATGAGGGGGCTCCGCCAAGAGACCCAGTACTTC. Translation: CASRMRGLRQETQYF.

In nucleotides, the CDR3 is TGTGCCAGCAGAAGAGTCCCTGACAATGAGCAGTTCTTC. Protein: CASRRVPDNEQFF. This sequence joins TRBV7-9 and TRBJ2-1; no clear D gene. CDR1 SEHNR and CDR2 FQNEAQ come from the germline V gene (reference sequence). V was clipped by 6 bases and J by 5 bases, with 11 bases between them. This CDR3 comprises 13 residues.

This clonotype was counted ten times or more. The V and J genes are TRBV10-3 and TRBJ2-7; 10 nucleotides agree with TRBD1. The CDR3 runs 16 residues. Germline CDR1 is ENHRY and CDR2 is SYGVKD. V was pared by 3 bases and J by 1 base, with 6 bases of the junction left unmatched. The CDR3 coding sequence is TGTGCCATCAGTGACCGGGACAGGGGAAATTCCTACGAGCAGTACTTC. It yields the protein CAISDRDRGNSYEQYF.

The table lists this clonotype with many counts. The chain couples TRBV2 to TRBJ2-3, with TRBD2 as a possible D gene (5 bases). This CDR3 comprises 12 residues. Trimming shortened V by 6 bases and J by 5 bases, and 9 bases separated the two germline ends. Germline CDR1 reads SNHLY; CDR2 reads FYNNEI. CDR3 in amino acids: CASRGAVDTQYF. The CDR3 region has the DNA TGTGCCAGCAGGGGAGCAGTAGATACGCAGTATTTT.

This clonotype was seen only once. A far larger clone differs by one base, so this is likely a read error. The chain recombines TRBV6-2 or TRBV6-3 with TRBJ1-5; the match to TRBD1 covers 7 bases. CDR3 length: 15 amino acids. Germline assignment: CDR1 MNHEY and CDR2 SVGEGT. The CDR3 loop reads CASSLTGTSSQPQHF. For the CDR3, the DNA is TGTGCCAGCAGTCTGACAGGGACTAGCAGTCAGCCCCAGCATTTT.

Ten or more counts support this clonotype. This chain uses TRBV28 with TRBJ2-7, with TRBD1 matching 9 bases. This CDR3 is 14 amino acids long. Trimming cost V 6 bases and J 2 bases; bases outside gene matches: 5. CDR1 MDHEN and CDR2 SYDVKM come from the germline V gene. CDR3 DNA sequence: TGTGCCAGCAGGGGACAGGGAATCCCCTACGAGCAGTACTTC. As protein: CASRGQGIPYEQYF. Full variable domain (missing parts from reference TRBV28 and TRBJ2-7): DVKVTQSSRYLVKRTGEKVFLECVQDMDHENMFWYRQDPGLGLRLIYFSYDVKMKEKGDIPEGYSVSREKKERFSLILESASTNQTSMYLCASRGQGIPYEQYFGPGTRLTVT.